Here is one TCR beta chain with its context. The target antigen is unknown. In the same sample, other DNA sequences code for this CDR3. Assay execution took place at the deep level. Some clones are missing from TCRdb's copy, which holds only in-frame ones; the method was immunoSEQ multiplex PCR. The sample comprises around 2,000,000 clones, approximately 94% of which are singletons, and around 1% rests with the top ten. The ends were cut back, 0 bases at V and 8 bases at J, with 6 bases in the middle. This CDR3 has 13 amino acids. Germline V gene data show CDR1 as SGDLS and CDR2 as YYNGEE. Naive CD8 cells comprised CD45RO-negative, CCR7-positively selected cells, excluding terminally differentiated effector memory CD45RA+ cells. Donors had no recently reported acute infections or vaccinations and were HIV-negative. This sample is drawn from a study of shared clonotypes between healthy human individuals. The study's findings and limits: It was the few donors that limited the genetic and exposure-history diversity represented. Around 5% of naive CD4 clonotypes were shared across a few donors.

This chain links TRBV9 with TRBJ1-6; D not resolved. Sequences were obtained from naive CD8+ T cells sorted from blood. This TCR was recovered from a man younger than 35 in good health. The CDR3 DNA reads TGTGCCAGCAGCGTAGTGTCCGATTCACCCCTCCACTTT. Its translation: CASSVVSDSPLHF.